This T cell receptor (beta chain) was found in a study of tumor-infiltrating lymphocytes in primary liver carcinoma. Unsorted whole blood supplied the blood RNA, and germline DNA was isolated too. Making TCR beta cDNA involved 400 to 600 ng total RNA and a constant-region primer. Generation of the TCR beta libraries relied on three nested multiplex PCR rounds using slightly modified ARM-PCR. Each CDR3 protein is one row after TCRdb ran MiXCR on the multiplex PCR reads. The data contain about 330,000 distinct CDR3 sequences, roughly two thirds of them singletons. This clonotype came up a few times. Sample: peripheral blood. The receptor comes from a man aged 35 to 55 with primary liver carcinoma and hepatitis B virus infection.

CDR3 in DNA: TGTGCCAGCAGCCCCGCCCCTTTGGTCTCCTACGAGCAGTACTTC. The encoded protein is CASSPAPLVSYEQYF. The genes are TRBV7-8 and TRBJ2-7; D not resolved. The germline V gene has CDR1 SGHVS and CDR2 FQNEAQ. The germline V and J ends were trimmed by 5 bases and 0 bases, with 14 bases remaining between them. This CDR3 comprises 15 residues.